The table lists the clone carrying this T cell receptor beta chain with a few counts. The collection from each donor was one heparinised blood draw averaging roughly 100 mL. These data belong to a study of beta chain features in type 1 diabetes. Germline V gives CDR1 SGHTA, CDR2 FQGNSA. The ends were cut back, 5 bases at V and 7 bases at J, with 8 bases in the middle. This CDR3 has 11 residues. The isolated RNA, all of it, was reverse transcribed, so expressed TCRB transcripts were what got sequenced. Sequencing was performed with immunoSEQ multiplex PCR; in TCRdb, only in-frame clones are kept and a portion is missing. The data hold more than 300,000 clones, with 10% to 15% observed a single time.

The chain recombines TRBV7-2 with TRBJ1-1; D is ambiguous. Sequenced sample: naive CD4+ T cells from blood. The clonotype was recovered from a man younger than 30 in good health. This chain's CDR3 is CASSRSSEAFF. As DNA, the CDR3 is TGTGCCAGCAGCCGCTCTAGTGAAGCTTTCTTT.